This T cell receptor beta chain was identified in a study of blood T cell repertoires in COVID-19. Overall study context: PBMCs, B-cell-depleted T cells, or T cells were the source of the cDNA or gDNA that made up the material.

The germline gives CDR1 MRHNA, CDR2 SNTAGT. J was trimmed by 7 bases and V by 4 bases; bases with no gene match: 6. The CDR3 totals 15 residues. In the authors' methods: From reference gene primer amplification, estimates of nucleated cell counts were derived. The protocol was immunoSEQ multiplex PCR, while the TCRdb copy is restricted to in-frame clones and leaves out a portion. That table supplies the V and J calls and clone size; D and trimming were determined from the DNA. The sample comprises around 59,000 clones, roughly four fifths of which are singletons, and roughly 10% rests with the top ten.

This TCR was sampled from a human donor in a cohort sampled during active COVID-19. Sequenced material: peripheral blood. The V gene is TRBV6-4, the J gene TRBJ2-1; 11 bases match TRBD2. This CDR3 reads CASSVLAGGPNEQFF. In DNA, the CDR3 is TGTGCCAGCAGTGTTTTAGCGGGAGGGCCTAATGAGCAGTTCTTC.